These T cell receptor beta chains were read from a single sample in a study of OX40 agonist ivuxolimab in advanced cancers. The table came from immunoSEQ multiplex PCR; TCRdb's copy has only in-frame clones and leaves some out. The sample shows about 83,000 clones, under 95% of them seen only once. The specimen comprised CD4+ or CD8+ T cells sorted from blood, sampled in a trial of the OX40 agonist ivuxolimab. The receptors were gathered from an adult with an advanced solid tumor such as melanoma, head and neck, liver or kidney cancer. CDR3s include the opening cysteine and the closing phenylalanine or tryptophan. The D gene is left open where the match is weak. The size entry is marked missing in some rows and otherwise reads once, few, many or a size class.

NA,TRBV16,TRBD1,TRBJ1-5,TGTGCCAGCAGCCCCGGGACAGGGAATCAGCCCCAGCATTTT,CASSPGTGNQPQHF
NA,TRBV12-5,NA,TRBJ2-3,TGTGCTAGTGCCTCTATCACAGATACGCAGTATTTT,CASASITDTQYF
NA,TRBV4-1,NA,TRBJ1-1,TGCGCCAGCAGCCAGAGGTTTGGCACTGAAGCTTTCTTT,CASSQRFGTEAFF
NA,TRBV7-8,TRBD1,TRBJ1-1,TGTGCCAGCAGCCCGACAGGGGAGTGGTTGGGCACTGAAGCTTTCTTT,CASSPTGEWLGTEAFF
NA,TRBV5-4,TRBD2,TRBJ2-5,TGTGCCAGCAGCCAAGATAGCGGGGGGGCGTGGGAGACCCAGTACTTC,CASSQDSGGAWETQYF
NA,TRBV6-5,NA,TRBJ2-1,TGTGCCAGCAGCCTCGGAGCTGTGTATGAGCAGTTCTTC,CASSLGAVYEQFF
NA,TRBV11-2,NA,TRBJ1-1,TGTGCCAGCAGGACGGGGGGCACTGAAGCTTTCTTT,CASRTGGTEAFF
NA,TRBV7-9,TRBD1,TRBJ1-4,TGTGCCAGCAGCCCAGGGACAGGGGGCGAAAAACTGTTTTTT,CASSPGTGGEKLFF
NA,TRBV5-1,NA,TRBJ1-2,TGCGCCAGCAGCTTGACGGGGGGCGCTAACTATGGCTACACCTTC,CASSLTGGANYGYTF
NA,TRBV6-1,NA,TRBJ1-2,TGTGCCAGCAGTGGGGGGCCCTGGAGGGGCTACACCTTC,CASSGGPWRGYTF
NA,TRBV6-5,TRBD1,TRBJ2-1,TGTGCCAGCTCGACAGGGGAGTACAATGAGCAGTTCTTC,CASSTGEYNEQFF
NA,TRBV4-2,TRBD1,TRBJ2-7,TGTGCCAGCAGCCAAGATCAGGGGGACGAGCAGTACTTC,CASSQDQGDEQYF
NA,TRBV6-5,NA,TRBJ1-1,TGTGCCAGCAGTTACTTAGGACGGGGGATGAACACTGAAGCTTTCTTT,CASSYLGRGMNTEAFF
NA,TRBV4-1,TRBD2,TRBJ2-1,TGCGCCAGCAGCCCAACCGTTGTACTAGCGGGGGGGGACAATGAGCAGTTCTTC,CASSPTVVLAGGDNEQFF
NA,TRBV4-2,TRBD2,TRBJ2-1,TGTGCCAGCAGCCCCCCCTTACTAGCGGGAGAGGGGAATGAGCAGTTCTTC,CASSPPLLAGEGNEQFF
few,TRBV4-1,NA,TRBJ1-3,TGCGCCAGCAGCCATGGCGGTGGAAACACCATATATTTT,CASSHGGGNTIYF
NA,TRBV28,NA,TRBJ1-5,TGTGCCAGCAGTTCTTTTCAGCCCCAGCATTTT,CASSSFQPQHF
NA,TRBV28,NA,TRBJ1-5,TGTGCCAGCACCCGGTTTATGGTGGATCAGCCCCAGCATTTT,CASTRFMVDQPQHF
few,TRBV30,NA,TRBJ1-2,TGTGCCTGGAGTCAGTCGACAGCGGGTCGCTACACCTTC,CAWSQSTAGRYTF
NA,TRBV11-2,NA,TRBJ2-7,TGTGCCAGCAGCTTGGAGAACTACGAGCAGTACTTC,CASSLENYEQYF
NA,TRBV7-8,NA,TRBJ2-5,TGTGCCAGCGGGCTAAAGATCTTATGGACCCAAGAGACCCAGTACTTC,CASGLKILWTQETQYF
once,TRBV28,TRBD2,TRBJ2-1,TGTGCCAGCAGTTTCGCGGGGGGACACAATGAGCAGTTCTTC,CASSFAGGHNEQFF